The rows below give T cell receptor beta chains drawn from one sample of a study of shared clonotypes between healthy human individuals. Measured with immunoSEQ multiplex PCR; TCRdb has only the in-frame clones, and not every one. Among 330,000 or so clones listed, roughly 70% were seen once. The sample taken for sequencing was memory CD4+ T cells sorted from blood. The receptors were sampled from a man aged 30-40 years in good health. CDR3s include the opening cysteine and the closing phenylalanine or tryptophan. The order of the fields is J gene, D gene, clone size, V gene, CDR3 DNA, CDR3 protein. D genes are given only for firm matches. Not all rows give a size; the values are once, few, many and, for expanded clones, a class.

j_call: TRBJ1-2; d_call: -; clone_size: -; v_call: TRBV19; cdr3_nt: TGTGCCAGTAGTAGCCGGGGGTCAGCAGCTAACTATGGCTACACCTTC; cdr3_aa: CASSSRGSAANYGYTF
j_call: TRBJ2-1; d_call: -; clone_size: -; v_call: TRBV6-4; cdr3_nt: TGTGCCAGCAGTGTTATGTACGGGAGTAACAATGAGCAGTTCTTC; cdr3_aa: CASSVMYGSNNEQFF
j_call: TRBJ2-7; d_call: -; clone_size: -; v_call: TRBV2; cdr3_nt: TGTGCCAGCAGTCGGGAACAGGGGGGGTCCTACGAGCAGTACTTC; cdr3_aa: CASSREQGGSYEQYF
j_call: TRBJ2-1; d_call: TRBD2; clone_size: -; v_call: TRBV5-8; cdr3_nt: TGTGCCAGCAGCCTCACCAGATCTAGCGGGGGCAACAATGAGCAGTTCTTC; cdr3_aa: CASSLTRSSGGNNEQFF
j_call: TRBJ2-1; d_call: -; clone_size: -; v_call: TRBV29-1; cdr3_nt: TGCAGCGTTGACCCGATCAATGAGCAGTTCTTC; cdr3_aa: CSVDPINEQFF
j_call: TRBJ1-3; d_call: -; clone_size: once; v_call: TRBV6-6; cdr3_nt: TGTGCCAGCAGCGTCGGGGGGGCAGGCTCTGGAAACACCATATATTTT; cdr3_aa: CASSVGGAGSGNTIYF
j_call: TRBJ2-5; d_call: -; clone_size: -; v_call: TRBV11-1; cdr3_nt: TGTGCCAGCAGCTTAGGACAAGAGACCCAGTACTTC; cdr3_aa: CASSLGQETQYF
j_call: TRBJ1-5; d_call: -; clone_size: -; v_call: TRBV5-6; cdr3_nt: TGTGCCAGCAGCTTTAGTGGCAGCAATCAGCCCCAGCATTTT; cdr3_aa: CASSFSGSNQPQHF
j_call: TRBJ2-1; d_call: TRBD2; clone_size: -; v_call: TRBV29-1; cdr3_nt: TGCAGCGTTGAAGTTAGACCTAGCGGGAAAGGGGGTGAGCAGTTCTTC; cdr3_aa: CSVEVRPSGKGGEQFF
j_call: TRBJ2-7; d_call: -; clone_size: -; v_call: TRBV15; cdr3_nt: TGTGCCACCAGCAGAGATCGGGGGAGCGGCCACGAGCAGTACTTC; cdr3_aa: CATSRDRGSGHEQYF
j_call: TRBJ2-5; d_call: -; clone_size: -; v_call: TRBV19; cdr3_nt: TGTGCCAGTACCCCCGGTTTGCACTGGGGGAGATTGGAGACCCAGTACTTC; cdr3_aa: CASTPGLHWGRLETQYF
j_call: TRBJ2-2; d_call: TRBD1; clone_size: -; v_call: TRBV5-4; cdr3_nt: TGTGCCAGCAGCTTGGACAGGGGCACCGGGGAGCTGTTTTTT; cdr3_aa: CASSLDRGTGELFF
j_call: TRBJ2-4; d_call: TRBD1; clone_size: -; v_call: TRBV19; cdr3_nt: TGTGCCAGTAGTAGACAGGGGGCCAAAAACATTCAGTACTTC; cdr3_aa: CASSRQGAKNIQYF
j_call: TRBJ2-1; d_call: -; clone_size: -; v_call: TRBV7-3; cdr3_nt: TGTGCCAGCAGTTCTCTACAGGGAAATGAGCAGTTCTTC; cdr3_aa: CASSSLQGNEQFF